This T cell receptor (beta chain) was captured in a study of cytomegalovirus exposure and HLA in healthy donors. Findings and caveats of the study: The records held CMV serostatus as the only immune exposure information. Across donors, presence/absence analyses took sequencing depth to be roughly uniform. The authors enumerated 150 to 200 TCR beta chains as linked to cytomegalovirus.

Worth noting for this clone: The antigen is not known.

The germline V gene encodes CDR1 LGHNA and CDR2 YSLEER. The CDR3 covers 13 residues. V gave up 3 bases and J gave up 1 base, with 6 bases separating them. The PCR employed 60 Vbeta primers together with 13 Jbeta primers. In the source study's methods: A follow-up analysis tallied 65 million to 80 million unique TCR beta chains, roughly 11 million shared. Using immunoSEQ multiplex PCR, the repertoire was profiled, and TCRdb retains in-frame clones only, with some absent. Clonal size and the V and J genes are those of that table, whereas D and trimming came from the DNA. The sample holds 190,000 or so clones; approximately 80% are singletons and the top ten take 0.65%.

This TCR derives from a boy younger than 18 in good health and CMV-seronegative. J is TRBJ1-1 and V is TRBV4-3, with TRBD1 as a possible D gene (5 bases). The sample taken for sequencing was PBMCs. CDR3 region: CASSQDKNTEAFF. CDR3 DNA: TGCGCCAGCAGCCAGGACAAGAACACTGAAGCTTTCTTT.